This T cell receptor beta chain comes out of a study of T cell responses to AZD1222 COVID-19 vaccine. Germline CDR1 SNHLY, CDR2 FYNNEI. The CDR3 length is 12 residues. V shed 7 bases and J shed 1 base, with 7 bases lying between them. As regards this clone: Antigen: not known.

Broader study findings: It should be noted that donors were predominantly white British and more often female, and clonal diversity was possibly underestimated.

Measured with immunoSEQ multiplex PCR; TCRdb has only the in-frame clones, and not every one. The data show around 180,000 clones, roughly 92% seen once. The source material was peripheral blood, sampled 28 days after the second AZD1222 dose. The receptor's source is an adult who received the AZD1222 COVID-19 vaccine. The chain is built from TRBV2 and TRBJ1-1; no definite D call. CDR3 loop: CASMAGNTEAFF. The CDR3, as DNA: TGTGCCAGCATGGCAGGGAACACTGAAGCTTTCTTT.